These 21 T cell receptor beta chains originate from one sample sequenced in a study of blood T cell repertoires in COVID-19. Generated by immunoSEQ multiplex PCR, the TCRdb table keeps only in-frame clones and is missing some. The table records roughly 150,000 clones, 85% of them present only once. Sequenced material: peripheral blood. The receptors derive from a woman aged 45-59 years with COVID-19, enrolled during active disease.

This clone was counted only a few times. Since a much larger clone is just one base distant, this may be a read error. Other DNA sequences in the sample encode the same CDR3. The chain joins TRBV11-2 to TRBJ1-1; 9 bases are shared with TRBD1. The CDR3 extends over 14 amino acids. V lost 5 bases, J lost 1 base, and 2 bases stayed unmatched. Germline CDR1 reads SGHAT; CDR2 reads FQNNGV. Here the CDR3 DNA reads TGTGCCAGCAGCGCGGGACAGGGGAACACTGAAGCTTTCTTT. Amino acid sequence: CASSAGQGNTEAFF.

Here the CDR3 reads CASSTGYSNEKLFF. The CDR3 DNA sequence: TGTGCCAGCAGTACAGGGTATTCTAATGAAAAACTGTTTTTT. This chain connects TRBV6-5 to TRBJ1-4; a weak D match, TRBD1 (6 bases). V was clipped by 5 bases and J by 3 bases, with 10 bases between them. Per the germline V gene, CDR1 is MNHEY and CDR2 is SVGAGI. The CDR3 covers 14 residues.

V usage is TRBV7-9 and J usage is TRBJ1-2; 7 positions agree with TRBD1. The CDR3 contains 14 residues. The J segment lost 3 bases and the V segment lost 4 bases, leaving 5 bases of the junction unmatched. Germline assignment: CDR1 SEHNR and CDR2 FQNEAQ (reference sequence). CDR3 sequence (DNA): TGTGCCAGCAGCTGGGCAGGACAGGACTATGGCTACACCTTC. Translation: CASSWAGQDYGYTF. The variable domain in full, completed from reference TRBV7-9 and TRBJ1-2, reads DTGVSQNPRHKITKRGQNVTFRCDPISEHNRLYWYRQTLGQGPEFLTYFQNEAQLEKSRLLSDRFSAERPKGSFSTLEIQRTEQGDSAMYLCASSWAGQDYGYTFGSGTRLTVV.

V is TRBV2 and J is TRBJ2-3; 13 nucleotides line up with TRBD2. Looked up from germline, CDR1 is SNHLY and CDR2 is FYNNEI. The CDR3 totals 13 residues. The V and J ends lost 8 bases and 5 bases, in that order; junction bases with no gene match: 1. CDR3 residues: CASGLAGVDTQYF. CDR3 DNA sequence: TGTGCCAGCGGACTAGCGGGAGTAGATACGCAGTATTTT.

This clone showed up just a few times. Other nucleotide sequences from this sample produce the same CDR3. The chain has TRBV10-3 and TRBJ2-7; no clear D. Trimming stripped 5 bases from V and 3 bases from J, with 11 bases between. Germline CDR1 and CDR2: ENHRY and SYGVKD. The CDR3 loop spans 13 amino acids. The CDR3 protein is CAISSGSSYEQYF. CDR3 bases: TGTGCCATCAGTTCCGGGTCCAGCTACGAGCAGTACTTC.

This rearrangement joins TRBV4-1 to TRBJ1-1; D is ambiguous. V was pared by 0 bases and J by 5 bases, with 13 bases between. The germline gives CDR1 MGHRA, CDR2 YSYEKL. The CDR3 runs to 15 residues. CDR3 bases: TGCGCCAGCAGCCAAGAATCTTCTCTCGTGACTGAAGCTTTCTTT. Amino acids: CASSQESSLVTEAFF.

The chain has TRBV6-5 and TRBJ2-7; a weak D match, TRBD1 (5 bases). The V end was cut by 1 base, the J end by 0 bases, with 7 bases between. CDR1 MNHEY and CDR2 SVGAGI come from the germline V gene. The CDR3 has 14 residues. CDR3 DNA sequence: TGTGCCAGCAGTTACTGGGGCAGCTCCTACGAGCAGTACTTC. Translated, it gives CASSYWGSSYEQYF.

This chain joins TRBV5-1 and TRBJ2-7; the D gene is possibly TRBD1 (6 bases). The CDR3 contains 14 residues. Germline values: CDR1 SGHRS, CDR2 YFSETQ. V was shortened by 3 bases and J by 0 bases, with 10 bases between the two germline ends. CDR3 sequence reads: CASSYRDNSYEQYF. As DNA, the CDR3 is TGCGCCAGCAGCTACCGGGACAACTCCTACGAGCAGTACTTC.

This chain uses TRBV19 with TRBJ2-7, with TRBD1 identical over 8 bases. The junction had 11 bases not matched to a gene; V was cut back by 5 bases and J by 5 bases. Germline V lookup: CDR1 LNHDA, CDR2 SQIVND (reference sequence). There are 15 residues in the CDR3. In DNA, the CDR3 is TGTGCCAGTAGTGCCTCCGGGACAGGTGGTCACGAGCAGTACTTC. This gives the protein CASSASGTGGHEQYF.

As to this clone: This may be a read error: a much more frequent sequence differs by one nucleotide. The sample contains more than one DNA sequence encoding this CDR3. The V call is TRBV6-5, the J call TRBJ2-2; 12 nucleotides match TRBD2. J gave up 1 base and V 6 bases, and 0 bases lay outside the gene matches. Germline CDR1 is MNHEY and CDR2 is SVGAGI. This CDR3 has 15 amino acids. The CDR3 here is CASRTSGGNTGELFF. CDR3 bases: TGTGCCAGCAGGACTAGCGGGGGGAACACCGGGGAGCTGTTTTTT.

The V call is TRBV10-3, the J call TRBJ2-6; 7 bases match TRBD1. The germline CDR1 and CDR2 sequences are ENHRY and SYGVKD. The length of the CDR3 is 16 residues. Losses at the gene ends were 7 bases for V and 4 bases for J; bases not matched to a gene: 10. The DNA of the CDR3 is TGTGCCATCAATGGGCAGGGGGTCCAGGGGGCCAACGTCCTGACTTTC. It codes for CAINGQGVQGANVLTF.

On this clone: Germline and junction disagree at one end, which may indicate a read error. J is TRBJ2-7 and V is TRBV7-7; possible D gene TRBD1, 6 bases. CDR3 length: 13 amino acids. From germline, CDR1 is SSHAT and CDR2 FNYEAQ (reference sequence). The CDR3 region is CASSSNQGLEQYF. CDR3 sequence (DNA): TGTGCTAGCAGCTCAAATCAGGGGCTCGAGCAGTACTTC.

This sequence joins TRBV3-1 (or the pseudogene TRBV3-2) and TRBJ2-6, with D hard to call. The CDR3 is 17 residues long. The ends were cut back, 2 bases at V and 0 bases at J, with 11 bases in the middle. Germline V CDR1 and CDR2: LGHDT, YNNKEL (reference sequence). The CDR3 bases are TGTGCCAGCAGCCAACGAGGCCGGAGCTCTGGGGCCAACGTCCTGACTTTC. This encodes CASSQRGRSSGANVLTF.

This chain links TRBV10-3 with TRBJ1-1; 8 positions agree with TRBD1. CDR1 and CDR2 from the germline V gene are ENHRY and SYGVKD. The CDR3 spans 15 residues. The ends lost 0 bases at V and 3 bases at J; junction bases unmatched: 3. The CDR3 spells CAISESSGGHTEAFF. As DNA, the CDR3 is TGTGCCATCAGTGAGTCGTCAGGGGGCCACACTGAAGCTTTCTTT.

The V and J genes are TRBV6-4 and TRBJ2-7; 7 bases match TRBD2. J lost 6 bases, V lost 3 bases, and 5 bases had no gene match. Germline V gene lookup returns CDR1 MRHNA and CDR2 SNTAGT. The CDR3 totals 13 residues. The CDR3 reads CASSEQGGGEQYF. The CDR3 coding sequence is TGTGCCAGCAGTGAGCAAGGCGGGGGCGAGCAGTACTTC.

V and J are TRBV12-3 or TRBV12-4 and TRBJ2-1, with TRBD1 identical over 8 bases. The length of the CDR3 is 13 residues. Trimming cost V 6 bases and J 12 bases; bases outside gene matches: 10. CDR3 in amino acids: CASSPGQAVLQFF. The CDR3 region has the DNA TGTGCCAGCAGCCCGGGACAGGCGGTTTTGCAGTTCTTC.

This chain connects TRBV29-1 to TRBJ1-2; a possible D gene is TRBD1 (5 bases). The CDR3 is made up of 12 amino acids. Trimming took off 2 bases at V and 4 bases at J, with 8 bases between the two ends. Germline V gene sequence: CDR1 SQVTM, CDR2 ANQGSEA. CDR3 bases: TGCAGCGTTGAACGGGGGATCTATGGCTACACCTTC. This sequence encodes CSVERGIYGYTF.

V gene TRBV3-1 (or the pseudogene TRBV3-2) combines with J gene TRBJ2-7; D not certain. The CDR3 loop spans 13 amino acids. The V end was cut by 1 base, the J end by 3 bases, with 7 bases between. The germline gives CDR1 LGHDT, CDR2 YNNKEL (reference sequence). CDR3 nucleotides: TGTGCCAGCAGCCAAGTGGGCAGCTACGAGCAGTACTTC. Its translation is CASSQVGSYEQYF.

The V call is TRBV28, the J call TRBJ2-1, with 8 bases matching TRBD2. J gave up 10 bases and V 8 bases, and 10 bases lay outside the gene matches. CDR3 size: 13 residues. Germline V gene data show CDR1 as MDHEN and CDR2 as SYDVKM. The CDR3 reads CASRQGLAVEQFF. For the CDR3, the DNA is TGTGCCAGCCGCCAAGGACTAGCCGTCGAGCAGTTCTTC.

The V and J genes are TRBV18 and TRBJ2-5; the D is unclear. V was trimmed by 1 base and J by 2 bases, leaving 5 bases between them. The length of the CDR3 is 13 residues. CDR1 is KGHSH and CDR2 is LQKENI in the germline V gene. This CDR3 reads CASSPRLQETQYF. The CDR3 DNA reads TGTGCCAGCTCACCACGGCTTCAAGAGACCCAGTACTTC.

The CDR3 DNA reads as TGTGCCAGCAGAAATGGGGCAGGGGAAGGCACTGAAGCTTTCTTT. It encodes CASRNGAGEGTEAFF. The chain has TRBV5-4 and TRBJ1-1; D may be TRBD1 (6 bases). CDR1 SGHNT and CDR2 YYREEE come from the germline V gene (reference sequence). The V gene lost 5 bases and the J gene lost 4 bases, with 18 bases spanning the gap. CDR3 length equals 15 residues.